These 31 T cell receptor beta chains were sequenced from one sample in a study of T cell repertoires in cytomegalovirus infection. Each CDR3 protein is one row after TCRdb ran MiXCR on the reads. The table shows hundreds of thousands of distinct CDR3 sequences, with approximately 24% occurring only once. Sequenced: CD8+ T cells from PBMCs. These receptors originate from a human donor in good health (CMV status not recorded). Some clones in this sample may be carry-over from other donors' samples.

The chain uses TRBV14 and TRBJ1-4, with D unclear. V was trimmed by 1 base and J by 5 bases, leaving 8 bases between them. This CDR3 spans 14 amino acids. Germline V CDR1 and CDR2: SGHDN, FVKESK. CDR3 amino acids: CASSQADGNEKLFF. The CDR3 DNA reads TGTGCCAGCAGCCAAGCGGATGGAAATGAAAAACTGTTTTTT.

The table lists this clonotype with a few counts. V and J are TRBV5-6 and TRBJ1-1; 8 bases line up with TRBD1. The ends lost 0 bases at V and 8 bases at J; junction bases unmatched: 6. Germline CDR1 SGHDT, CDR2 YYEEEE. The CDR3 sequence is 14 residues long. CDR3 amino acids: CASSLGTGSMEAFF. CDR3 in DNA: TGTGCCAGCAGCTTGGGGACAGGGTCGATGGAAGCTTTCTTT.

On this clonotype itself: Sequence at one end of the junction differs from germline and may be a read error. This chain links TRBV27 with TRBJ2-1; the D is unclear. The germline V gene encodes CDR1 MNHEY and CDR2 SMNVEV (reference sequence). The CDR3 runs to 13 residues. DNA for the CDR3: TGTGCCAGCAATTTAAACAGAGGCAATGAGCAGTTCTTC. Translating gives CASNLNRGNEQFF.

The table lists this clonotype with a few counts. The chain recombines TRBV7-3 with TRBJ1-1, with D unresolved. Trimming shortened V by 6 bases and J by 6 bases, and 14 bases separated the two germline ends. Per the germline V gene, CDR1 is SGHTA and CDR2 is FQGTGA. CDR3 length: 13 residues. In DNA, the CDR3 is TGTGCCAGCAGTCTCGGCGGGGTCTCTGAAGCTTTCTTT. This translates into CASSLGGVSEAFF.

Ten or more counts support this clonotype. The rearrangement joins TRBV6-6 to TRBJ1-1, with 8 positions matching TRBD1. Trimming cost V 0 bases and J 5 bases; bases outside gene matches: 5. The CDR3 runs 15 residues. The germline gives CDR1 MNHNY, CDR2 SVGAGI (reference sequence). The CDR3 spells CASSYSVTGVTEAFF. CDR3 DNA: TGTGCCAGCAGTTACTCTGTGACAGGGGTAACTGAAGCTTTCTTT.

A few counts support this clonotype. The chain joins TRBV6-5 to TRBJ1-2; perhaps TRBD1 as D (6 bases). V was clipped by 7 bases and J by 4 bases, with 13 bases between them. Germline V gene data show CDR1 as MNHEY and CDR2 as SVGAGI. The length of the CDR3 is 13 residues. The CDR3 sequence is CASTLGGLYGYTF. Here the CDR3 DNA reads TGTGCCAGCACCTTGGGGGGGCTCTATGGCTACACCTTC.

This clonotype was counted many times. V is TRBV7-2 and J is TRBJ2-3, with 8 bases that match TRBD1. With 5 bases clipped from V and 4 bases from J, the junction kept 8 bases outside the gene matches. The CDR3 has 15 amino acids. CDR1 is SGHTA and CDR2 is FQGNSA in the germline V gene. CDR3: CASSPGTGFADTQYF. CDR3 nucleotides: TGTGCCAGCAGCCCCGGGACAGGATTCGCAGATACGCAGTATTTT.

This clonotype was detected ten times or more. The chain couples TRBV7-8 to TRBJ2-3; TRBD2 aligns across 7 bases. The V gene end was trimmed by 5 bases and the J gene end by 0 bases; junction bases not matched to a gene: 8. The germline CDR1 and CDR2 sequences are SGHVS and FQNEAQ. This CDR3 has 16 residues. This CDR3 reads CASSVLASFSTDTQYF. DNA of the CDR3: TGTGCCAGCAGCGTACTAGCGTCTTTTAGCACAGATACGCAGTATTTT.

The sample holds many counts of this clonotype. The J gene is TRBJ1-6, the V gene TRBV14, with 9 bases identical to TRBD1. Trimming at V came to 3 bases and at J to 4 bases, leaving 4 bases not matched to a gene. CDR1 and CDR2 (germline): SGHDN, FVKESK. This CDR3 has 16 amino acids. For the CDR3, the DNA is TGTGCCAGCAGCCACTCGGACAGGGGATATAATTCACCCCTCCACTTT. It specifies CASSHSDRGYNSPLHF.

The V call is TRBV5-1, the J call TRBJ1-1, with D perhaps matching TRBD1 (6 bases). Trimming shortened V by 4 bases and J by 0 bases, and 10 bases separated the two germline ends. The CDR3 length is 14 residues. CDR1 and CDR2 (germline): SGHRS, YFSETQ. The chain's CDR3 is CASSARTVNTEAFF. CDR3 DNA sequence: TGCGCCAGCAGCGCACGGACAGTGAACACTGAAGCTTTCTTT.

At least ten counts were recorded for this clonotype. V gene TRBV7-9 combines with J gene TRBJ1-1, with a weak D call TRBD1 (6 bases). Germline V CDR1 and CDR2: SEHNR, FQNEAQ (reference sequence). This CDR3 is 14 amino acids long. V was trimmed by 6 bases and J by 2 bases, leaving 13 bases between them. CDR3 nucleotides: TGTGCCAGCAGTTTAACAGGGTTTAACACTGAAGCTTTCTTT. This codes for CASSLTGFNTEAFF.

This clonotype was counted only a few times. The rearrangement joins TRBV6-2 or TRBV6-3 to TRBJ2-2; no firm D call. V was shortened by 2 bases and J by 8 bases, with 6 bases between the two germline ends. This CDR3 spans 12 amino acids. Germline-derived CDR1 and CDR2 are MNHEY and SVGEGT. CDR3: CASSYLWGELFF. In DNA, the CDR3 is TGTGCCAGCAGTTACCTTTGGGGGGAGCTGTTTTTT.

The CDR3: CASSYSLAGSNEQFF. The CDR3 DNA follows: TGTGCCAGCAGTTACTCACTAGCGGGGAGCAATGAGCAGTTCTTC. This rearrangement joins TRBV6-5 to TRBJ2-1, with TRBD2 matching over 10 bases. This CDR3 comprises 15 residues. Germline V lookup: CDR1 MNHEY, CDR2 SVGAGI. Trimming at V came to 0 bases and at J to 6 bases, leaving 2 bases not matched to a gene.

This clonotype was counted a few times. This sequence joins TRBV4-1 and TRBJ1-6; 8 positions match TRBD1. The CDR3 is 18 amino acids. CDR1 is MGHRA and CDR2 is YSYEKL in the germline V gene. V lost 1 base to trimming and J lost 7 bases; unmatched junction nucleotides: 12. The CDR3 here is CASSQGATGTGINSPLHF. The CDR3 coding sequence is TGCGCCAGCAGCCAAGGAGCTACCGGGACAGGCATCAATTCACCCCTCCACTTT.

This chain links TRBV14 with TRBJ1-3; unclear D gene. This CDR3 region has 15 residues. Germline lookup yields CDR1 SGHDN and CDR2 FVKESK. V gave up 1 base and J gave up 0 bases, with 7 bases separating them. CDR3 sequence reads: CASSQAPFSGNTIYF. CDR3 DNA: TGTGCCAGCAGCCAAGCCCCATTCTCTGGAAACACCATATATTTT.

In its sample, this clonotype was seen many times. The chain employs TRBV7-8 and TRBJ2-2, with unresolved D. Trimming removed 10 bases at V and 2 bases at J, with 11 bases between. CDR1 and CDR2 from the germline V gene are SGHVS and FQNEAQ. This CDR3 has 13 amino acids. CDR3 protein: CAKRISNTGELFF. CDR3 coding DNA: TGTGCCAAGCGCATAAGTAACACCGGGGAGCTGTTTTTT.

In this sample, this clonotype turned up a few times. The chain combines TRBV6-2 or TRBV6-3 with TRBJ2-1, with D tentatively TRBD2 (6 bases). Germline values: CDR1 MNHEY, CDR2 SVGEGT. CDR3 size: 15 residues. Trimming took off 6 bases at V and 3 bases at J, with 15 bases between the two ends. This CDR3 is CASSQAGLNYNEQFF. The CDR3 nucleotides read TGTGCCAGCAGCCAAGCCGGACTAAACTACAATGAGCAGTTCTTC.

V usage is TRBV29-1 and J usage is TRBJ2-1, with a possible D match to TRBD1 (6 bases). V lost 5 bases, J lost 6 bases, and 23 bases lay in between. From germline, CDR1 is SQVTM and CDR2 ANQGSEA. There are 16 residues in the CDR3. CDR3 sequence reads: CSVPTLGTTALNEQFF. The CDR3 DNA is TGCAGCGTTCCTACCCTCGGGACAACTGCCCTCAATGAGCAGTTCTTC.

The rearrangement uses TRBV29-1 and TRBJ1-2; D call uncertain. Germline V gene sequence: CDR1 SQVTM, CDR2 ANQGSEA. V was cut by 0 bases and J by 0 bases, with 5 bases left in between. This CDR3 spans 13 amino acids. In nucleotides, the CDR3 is TGCAGCGTTGAAGACGGATCTAACTATGGCTACACCTTC. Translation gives CSVEDGSNYGYTF. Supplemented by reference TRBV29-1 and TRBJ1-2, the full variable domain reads SAVISQKPSRDICQRGTSLTIQCQVDSQVTMMFWYRQQPGQSLTLIATANQGSEATYESGFVIDKFPISRPNLTFSTLTVSNMSPEDSSIYLCSVEDGSNYGYTFGSGTRLTVV.

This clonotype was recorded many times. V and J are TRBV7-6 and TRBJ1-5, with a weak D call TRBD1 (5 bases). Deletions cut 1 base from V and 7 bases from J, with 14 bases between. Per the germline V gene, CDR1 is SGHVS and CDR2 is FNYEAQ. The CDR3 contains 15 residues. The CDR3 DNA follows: TGTGCCAGCAGCTTAGGGCCAGGGAGGAGGCAGCCCCAGCATTTT. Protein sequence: CASSLGPGRRQPQHF.

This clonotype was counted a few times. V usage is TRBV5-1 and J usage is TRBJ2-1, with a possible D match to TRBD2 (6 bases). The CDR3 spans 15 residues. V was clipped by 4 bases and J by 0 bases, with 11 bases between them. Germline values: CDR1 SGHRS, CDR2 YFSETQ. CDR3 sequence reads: CASSDRDFSYNEQFF. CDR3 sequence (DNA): TGCGCCAGCAGCGATCGGGACTTCTCCTACAATGAGCAGTTCTTC.

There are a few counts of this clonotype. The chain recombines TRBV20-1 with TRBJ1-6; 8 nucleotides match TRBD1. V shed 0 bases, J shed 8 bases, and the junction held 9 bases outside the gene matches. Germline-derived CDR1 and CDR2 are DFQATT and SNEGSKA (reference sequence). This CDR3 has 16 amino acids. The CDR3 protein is CSARDRLGRGHSPLHF. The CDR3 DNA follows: TGCAGTGCTAGAGATCGATTAGGCAGGGGGCATTCACCCCTCCACTTT.

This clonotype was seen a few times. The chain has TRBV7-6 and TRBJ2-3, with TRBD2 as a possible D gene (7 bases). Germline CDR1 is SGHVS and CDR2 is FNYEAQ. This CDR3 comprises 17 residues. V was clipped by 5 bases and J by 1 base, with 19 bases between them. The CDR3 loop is CASSPLRRGPRTDTQYF. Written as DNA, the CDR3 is TGTGCCAGCAGCCCACTTCGGCGGGGGCCTCGCACAGATACGCAGTATTTT.

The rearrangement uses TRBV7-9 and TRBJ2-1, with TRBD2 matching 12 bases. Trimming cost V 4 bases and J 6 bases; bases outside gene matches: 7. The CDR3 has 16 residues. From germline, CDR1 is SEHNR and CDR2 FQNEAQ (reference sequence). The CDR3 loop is CASSSSGGAGFNEQFF. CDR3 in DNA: TGTGCCAGCAGCTCTAGCGGGGGGGCTGGGTTCAATGAGCAGTTCTTC.

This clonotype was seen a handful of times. CDR3 sequence: CASSLVPKRGQGIDGYTF. The CDR3 DNA reads TGTGCCAGCAGCTTAGTCCCCAAGAGGGGACAGGGGATTGATGGCTACACCTTC. The J gene is TRBJ1-2, the V gene TRBV11-3, with TRBD1 identical over 10 bases. Trimming removed 1 base from V and 6 bases from J; junction bases left unmatched: 14. Germline V gene sequence: CDR1 SGHNT, CDR2 YENEEA. The CDR3 has 18 amino acids. The entire variable domain, with the rest obtained from reference TRBV11-3 and TRBJ1-2, is as follows: EAGVVQSPRYKIIEKKQPVAFWCNPISGHNTLYWYLQNLGQGPELLIRYENEEAVDDSQLPKDRFSAERLKGVDSTLKIQPAELGDSAVYLCASSLVPKRGQGIDGYTFGSGTRLTVV.

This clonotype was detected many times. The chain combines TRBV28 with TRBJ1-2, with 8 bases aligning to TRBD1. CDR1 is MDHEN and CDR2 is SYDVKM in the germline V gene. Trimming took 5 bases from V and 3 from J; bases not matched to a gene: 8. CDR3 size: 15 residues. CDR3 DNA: TGTGCCAGCAGTACCCGACAGGGGAGAGACTATGGCTACACCTTC. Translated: CASSTRQGRDYGYTF.

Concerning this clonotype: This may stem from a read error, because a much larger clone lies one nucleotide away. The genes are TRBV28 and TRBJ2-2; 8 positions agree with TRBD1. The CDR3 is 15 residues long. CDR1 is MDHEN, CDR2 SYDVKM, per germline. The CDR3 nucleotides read TGTGTCAGCAGCTGGGGGACAGGGAACACCGGGGAGCTGTTTTTT. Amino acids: CVSSWGTGNTGELFF.

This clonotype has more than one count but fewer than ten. The DNA of the CDR3 is TGTGCCAGCAGTGCGGACTTGTACAATGAGCAGTTCTTC. This translates into CASSADLYNEQFF. The chain uses TRBV6-2 or TRBV6-3 and TRBJ2-1; D is possibly TRBD2 (5 bases). Trimming removed 5 bases at V and 4 bases at J, with 9 bases between. Per germline, CDR1 MNHEY and CDR2 SVGEGT. This CDR3 is built from 13 residues.

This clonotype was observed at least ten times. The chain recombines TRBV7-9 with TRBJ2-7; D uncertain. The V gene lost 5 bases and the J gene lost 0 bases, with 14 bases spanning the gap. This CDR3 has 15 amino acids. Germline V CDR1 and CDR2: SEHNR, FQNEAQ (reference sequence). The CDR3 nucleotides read TGTGCCAGCAGCCCAAAGGGCCCGAGCTCCTACGAGCAGTACTTC. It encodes CASSPKGPSSYEQYF. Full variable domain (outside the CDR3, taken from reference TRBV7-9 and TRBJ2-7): DTGVSQNPRHKITKRGQNVTFRCDPISEHNRLYWYRQTLGQGPEFLTYFQNEAQLEKSRLLSDRFSAERPKGSFSTLEIQRTEQGDSAMYLCASSPKGPSSYEQYFGPGTRLTVT.

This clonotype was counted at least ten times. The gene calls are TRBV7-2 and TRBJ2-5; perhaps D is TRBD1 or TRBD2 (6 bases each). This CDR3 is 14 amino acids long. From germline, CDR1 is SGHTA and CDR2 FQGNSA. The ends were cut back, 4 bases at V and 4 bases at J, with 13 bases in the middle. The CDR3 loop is CASSWFGGPETQYF. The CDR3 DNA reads TGTGCCAGCAGCTGGTTTGGGGGGCCAGAGACCCAGTACTTC.

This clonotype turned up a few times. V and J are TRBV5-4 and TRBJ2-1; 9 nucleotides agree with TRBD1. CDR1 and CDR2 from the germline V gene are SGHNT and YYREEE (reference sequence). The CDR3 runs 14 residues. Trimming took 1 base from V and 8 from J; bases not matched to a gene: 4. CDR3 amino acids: CASSLWTGEDEQFF. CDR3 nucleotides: TGTGCCAGCAGCTTGTGGACAGGGGAAGATGAGCAGTTCTTC.